One and the same sample provided the 20 T cell receptor beta chains below, sequenced in a study of T-cell memory formation after mild COVID-19. TCRdb re-called the 5' RACE reads with MiXCR, one entry per CDR3 protein. The sample lists under 85,000 distinct CDR3 sequences, roughly 13% occurring once. The sequenced material came from PBMCs or a T cell subset sorted from them (not recorded which). All receptors come from an adult woman who had mild COVID-19 (a few samples of this study predate the infection). Cell type and time point are not known.

This chain links TRBV6-5 with TRBJ2-7, with TRBD1 matching over 9 bases. Looked up from germline, CDR1 is MNHEY and CDR2 is SVGAGI. The ends lost 6 bases at V and 2 bases at J; junction bases unmatched: 8. CDR3 length: 15 residues. In DNA form, the CDR3 reads TGTGCCAGCAGGGCCGGGACAGGGAGTGCCTACGAGCAGTACTTC. Translation: CASRAGTGSAYEQYF.

This clonotype occurred a few times. V gene TRBV7-6 combines with J gene TRBJ2-7; 7 bases are shared with TRBD2. This CDR3 has 16 residues. Germline V lookup: CDR1 SGHVS, CDR2 FNYEAQ. J lost 7 bases, V lost 2 bases, and 14 bases had no gene match. Here the CDR3 reads CASSLKRGGPPREQYF. Written as DNA, the CDR3 is TGTGCCAGCAGCTTAAAGAGGGGAGGGCCGCCGCGGGAGCAGTACTTC. Together with reference TRBV7-6 and TRBJ2-7, the CDR3 gives the full variable domain: GAGVSQSPRYKVTKRGQDVALRCDPISGHVSLYWYRQALGQGPEFLTYFNYEAQQDKSGLPNDRFSAERPEGSISTLTIQRTEQRDSAMYRCASSLKRGGPPREQYFGPGTRLTVT.

V gene TRBV4-2 combines with J gene TRBJ2-4; either TRBD1 or TRBD2 may fit D (5 bases each). The CDR3 consists of 15 residues. Germline assignment: CDR1 LGHNA and CDR2 YNFKEQ. V shed 0 bases and J shed 9 bases, with 15 bases lying between them. The CDR3 bases are TGTGCCAGCAGCCAAGATCGAGGGACCCAGGGCATTCAGTACTTC. As protein: CASSQDRGTQGIQYF.

This clonotype occurred a few times. The chain carries TRBV4-2 and TRBJ2-7; TRBD1 might be the D (6 bases). From germline, CDR1 is LGHNA and CDR2 YNFKEQ. This CDR3 region has 16 residues. Between the trimmed V and J ends, which lost 3 bases and 0 bases, there was a span of 15 bases. Written as DNA, the CDR3 is TGTGCCAGCAGCCAGGAGCAGGGGCTCTCCTCCTACGAGCAGTACTTC. It translates to CASSQEQGLSSYEQYF.

The sample holds a few counts of this clonotype. V gene TRBV5-1 combines with J gene TRBJ2-2; weak D call: TRBD1 (5 bases). The CDR3 contains 16 residues. V gave up 5 bases and J gave up 3 bases, with 17 bases separating them. Germline CDR1 reads SGHRS; CDR2 reads YFSETQ. CDR3 residues: CASRDPGHLYTGELFF. In DNA form, the CDR3 reads TGCGCCAGCAGAGATCCCGGACACCTTTACACCGGGGAGCTGTTTTTT.

This clonotype was seen only a few times. This chain joins TRBV7-9 and TRBJ2-6; D may be TRBD2 (5 bases). The V gene lost 0 bases and the J gene lost 3 bases, with 9 bases spanning the gap. The length of the CDR3 is 16 residues. In germline, CDR1 is SEHNR, CDR2 FQNEAQ (reference sequence). The DNA of the CDR3 is TGTGCCAGCAGCTTAGCCGGACTTGGTGGGGCCAACGTCCTGACTTTC. This codes for CASSLAGLGGANVLTF.

This clonotype was seen only a few times. The chain links TRBV29-1 to TRBJ1-2; 8 bases are shared with TRBD1. Losses at the gene ends were 7 bases for V and 4 bases for J; bases not matched to a gene: 5. CDR3 length: 12 residues. Germline-derived CDR1 and CDR2 are SQVTM and ANQGSEA. Here the CDR3 DNA reads TGCAGCGCGGTCGGACAGGGCTATGGCTACACCTTC. This encodes CSAVGQGYGYTF. The whole variable domain, filled in from reference TRBV29-1 and TRBJ1-2, reads SAVISQKPSRDICQRGTSLTIQCQVDSQVTMMFWYRQQPGQSLTLIATANQGSEATYESGFVIDKFPISRPNLTFSTLTVSNMSPEDSSIYLCSAVGQGYGYTFGSGTRLTVV.

Only a few counts were recorded for this clonotype. This sequence joins TRBV20-1 and TRBJ2-2, with a weak D call TRBD1 (7 bases). The V end lost 5 bases, the J end lost 1 base, and 17 bases lay between the germline ends. The germline CDR1 and CDR2 sequences are DFQATT and SNEGSKA (reference sequence). The CDR3 extends over 16 amino acids. The CDR3 loop reads CSACGGGVENTGELFF. CDR3 in DNA: TGCAGTGCTTGTGGAGGGGGCGTGGAGAACACCGGGGAGCTGTTTTTT.

This clonotype is medium-sized in the sample. The chain is built from TRBV4-1 and TRBJ2-2, with 9 nucleotides matching TRBD2. Looked up from germline, CDR1 is MGHRA and CDR2 is YSYEKL. This CDR3 comprises 17 residues. Unmatched junction bases numbered 6, after V lost 4 bases and J lost 0 bases. The CDR3 DNA is TGCGCCAGCAGCCTCCTCGGACTAGCGTCGAACACCGGGGAGCTGTTTTTT. Encoded protein: CASSLLGLASNTGELFF.

This clonotype was counted between two and nine times. The CDR3 DNA is TGTGCCAGCAGCGGGCTACTAGCGGCCTCCTACGAGCAGTACTTC. Its protein is CASSGLLAASYEQYF. The chain combines TRBV7-9 with TRBJ2-7; 8 bases fit TRBD2. The length of the CDR3 is 15 residues. Germline loops: CDR1 SEHNR, CDR2 FQNEAQ (reference sequence). V lost 5 bases to trimming and J lost 0 bases; unmatched junction nucleotides: 6.

A few counts support this clonotype. This chain connects TRBV12-3 or TRBV12-4 to TRBJ2-5; D might be TRBD2 (5 bases). Trimming removed 2 bases at V and 3 bases at J, with 7 bases between. The CDR3 is made up of 13 amino acids. The CDR3 DNA is TGTGCCAGCAGTTTAACCGGGGAAGAGACCCAGTACTTC. This codes for CASSLTGEETQYF.

This chain links TRBV19 with TRBJ2-2; 10 bases align to TRBD1. Per germline, CDR1 LNHDA and CDR2 SQIVND (reference sequence). This CDR3 spans 16 amino acids. V dropped 4 bases and J dropped 5; count of bases not matched to a gene: 7. The CDR3 is CASSTPPGQGTGELFF. The CDR3 DNA is TGTGCCAGTAGTACCCCTCCGGGACAGGGGACCGGGGAGCTGTTTTTT.

The table lists this clonotype with many counts. The chain combines TRBV20-1 with TRBJ1-2; D is unresolved. The CDR3 sequence is 15 residues long. Trimming pared 0 bases from V and 2 bases from J, leaving 13 bases between. Germline V gene data show CDR1 as DFQATT and CDR2 as SNEGSKA (reference sequence). The CDR3 reads CSARDHASENYGYTF. The CDR3 region has the DNA TGCAGTGCTAGAGATCATGCAAGCGAGAACTATGGCTACACCTTC.

The table lists this clonotype with a few counts. The gene calls are TRBV19 and TRBJ2-2; D may be TRBD2 (5 bases). The CDR3 sequence is 16 residues long. Trimming pared 4 bases from V and 2 bases from J, leaving 14 bases between. Per the germline V gene, CDR1 is LNHDA and CDR2 is SQIVND (reference sequence). This chain's CDR3 is CASSTQTDSNTGELFF. CDR3 bases: TGTGCCAGTAGTACTCAGACGGACTCCAACACCGGGGAGCTGTTTTTT.

The rearrangement joins TRBV20-1 to TRBJ2-2; TRBD2 matches at 8 bases. Germline V gene data show CDR1 as DFQATT and CDR2 as SNEGSKA (reference sequence). The CDR3 runs to 15 residues. The ends lost 0 bases at V and 2 bases at J; junction bases unmatched: 2. In DNA, the CDR3 is TGCAGTGCTAGAGACGGGGGGGACAACACCGGGGAGCTGTTTTTT. This gives the protein CSARDGGDNTGELFF.

This clonotype has just a few counts. The chain has TRBV5-6 and TRBJ1-1; the match to TRBD1 covers 7 bases. Germline CDR1 reads SGHDT; CDR2 reads YYEEEE. The ends lost 5 bases at V and 6 bases at J; junction bases unmatched: 7. CDR3 length: 13 residues. The CDR3 reads CASSRQGYSEAFF. The CDR3 DNA reads TGTGCCAGCAGTAGACAGGGTTATTCTGAAGCTTTCTTT.

This clonotype has a handful of counts. The chain carries TRBV20-1 and TRBJ2-7; 11 bases match TRBD2. The CDR3 runs to 16 residues. Germline trimming cut 5 bases from V and 2 bases from J; bases unmatched to any gene: 11. The germline gives CDR1 DFQATT, CDR2 SNEGSKA (reference sequence). The CDR3 is CSAGGLAEKLTYEQYF. CDR3 nucleotides: TGCAGTGCTGGGGGACTAGCGGAAAAACTTACCTACGAGCAGTACTTC.

This clonotype was observed a few times. The gene calls are TRBV6-5 and TRBJ2-7; D gene unclear. Germline CDR1 reads MNHEY; CDR2 reads SVGAGI. V was pared by 0 bases and J by 6 bases, with 18 bases between. The CDR3 length is 16 residues. CDR3 amino acids: CASSYSKMGSTIEQYF. Written as DNA, the CDR3 is TGTGCCAGCAGTTACTCGAAGATGGGCTCCACCATCGAGCAGTACTTC.

This chain uses TRBV20-1 with TRBJ2-3, with D perhaps given as TRBD1 or TRBD2 (6 bases each). From germline, CDR1 is DFQATT and CDR2 SNEGSKA (reference sequence). Trimming shortened V by 6 bases and J by 3 bases, and 19 bases separated the two germline ends. This CDR3 is 15 amino acids long. Here the CDR3 reads CSASTPGAQTDTQYF. CDR3 in DNA: TGCAGTGCCAGTACCCCGGGGGCCCAAACAGATACGCAGTATTTT.

This clonotype was counted only a few times. The chain couples TRBV27 to TRBJ1-2; D is unresolved. V gave up 4 bases and J gave up 4 bases, with 25 bases separating them. CDR1 and CDR2 from the germline V gene are MNHEY and SMNVEV (reference sequence). The CDR3 spans 18 residues. The CDR3 sequence: CASSSPAPENDNTYGYTF. DNA of the CDR3: TGTGCCAGCAGTTCCCCTGCCCCAGAGAACGATAATACCTATGGCTACACCTTC.